This T cell receptor beta chain appears in the sequencing data of a study of blood T cell repertoires in COVID-19. In the study overall: Italy, Spain and the United States were the sources of the convalescent and acute COVID-19 samples. T cells, B-cell-depleted T cells, or PBMCs provided the cDNA or gDNA that served as material.

Per the original data handling: Reference gene primer amplification gave estimated nucleated cell counts. TCRdb's copy holds only in-frame clones and misses some; the assay was immunoSEQ multiplex PCR. Clonal size and the V and J genes are those of that table, whereas D and trimming came from the DNA. The sample shows 45,000 to 70,000 clones, 80% of them seen only once. Germline CDR1 is SGDLS and CDR2 is YYNGEE. CDR3 length: 14 amino acids. The V segment lost 6 bases and the J segment 3 bases; nucleotides outside the gene matches: 5. V is TRBV9 and J is TRBJ1-4; 7 nucleotides line up with TRBD1. The sequence was obtained from a man between 60 and 70 years old with acute or convalescent COVID-19. Sample: peripheral blood. In nucleotides, the CDR3 is TGTGCCAGCAACGGGGACAGAGCTAATGAAAAACTGTTTTTT. Protein product: CASNGDRANEKLFF.